This T cell receptor (beta chain) was captured by sequencing in a study of T cells in Graves' hyperthyroidism and ophthalmopathy. For the study at large: Specimen type is peripheral blood, collected at initial diagnosis prior to any treatment.

RNA transcripts yielded amplified TCR beta CDR3 regions. The HTBI primer set drove a first-round RT-PCR of the TCR CDR3. MiXCR was run by TCRdb on the multiplex PCR reads, yielding one entry per CDR3 protein. The sample holds about 210,000 distinct CDR3 sequences; roughly 18% are singletons and the top ten take just under 45%. In its sample, this clonotype was seen many times. An absence of ophthalmopathy progression within 18 months meant stable Graves' hyperthyroidism. Uncontrolled infection, other autoimmune disease, pregnancy or lactation led to exclusion. V was shortened by 3 bases and J by 8 bases, with 16 bases between the two germline ends. The CDR3 loop spans 15 amino acids.

The gene calls are TRBV12-3 or TRBV12-4 and TRBJ1-4, with D perhaps matching TRBD1 (6 bases). The sequenced sample consisted of blood. The sequence came from a man between 40 and 49 years old with Graves' hyperthyroidism. CDR3 nucleotide sequence: TGTGCCAGCAGTTTCGGGGCAGGGGACGGCGAAAAACTGTTTTTT. It encodes CASSFGAGDGEKLFF.